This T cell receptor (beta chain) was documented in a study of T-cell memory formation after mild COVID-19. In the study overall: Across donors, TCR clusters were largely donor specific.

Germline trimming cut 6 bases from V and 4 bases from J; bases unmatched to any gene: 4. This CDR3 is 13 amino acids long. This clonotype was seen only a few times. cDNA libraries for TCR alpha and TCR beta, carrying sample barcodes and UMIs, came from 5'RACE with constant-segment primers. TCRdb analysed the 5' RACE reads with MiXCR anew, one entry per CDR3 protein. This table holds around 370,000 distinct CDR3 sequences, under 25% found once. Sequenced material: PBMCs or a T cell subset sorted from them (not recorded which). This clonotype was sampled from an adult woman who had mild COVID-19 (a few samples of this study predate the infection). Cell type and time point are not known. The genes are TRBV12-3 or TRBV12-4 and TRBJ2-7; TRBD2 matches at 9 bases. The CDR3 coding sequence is TGTGCCAGCAGCAGGACTAGCGATTACGAGCAGTACTTC. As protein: CASSRTSDYEQYF.